This T cell receptor beta chain was captured by sequencing in a study of beta chain features in type 1 diabetes. Concerning this clone: The antigen is not known.

V lost 4 bases and J lost 4; bases outside the gene matches: 2. CDR3 length equals 13 residues. In germline, CDR1 is SGHNT, CDR2 YYREEE (reference sequence). General study points: Shorter TCRB CDR3s, moderately but significantly so, were found in Type 1 diabetes patients in all four CD4+ subsets.

Every isolated RNA sample was fully reverse transcribed, so sequencing captured expressed TCRB transcripts. Method: immunoSEQ multiplex PCR; TCRdb's copy keeps in-frame clones and lacks some. The table has roughly 400,000 clones, about 14% seen once. A sort by CD45RO/CCR7/CD25/CD127/CD95/CD27 yielded CD4+ naive, central memory, regulatory and stem cell-like memory cells. This chain links TRBV5-4 with TRBJ2-7; TRBD2 aligns across 10 bases. Sequencing was done on a sample of naive CD4+ T cells from blood. The TCR comes from a woman aged 18-29 years in good health. For the CDR3, the DNA is TGTGCCAGCAGCCCAGCGGGAGGGTACGAGCAGTACTTC. Protein product: CASSPAGGYEQYF.